A selection of T cell receptor beta chains follows, all from one sample in a study of T cells after yellow fever vaccination. TCRdb independently ran MiXCR on the 5' RACE reads; one entry per CDR3 protein. The sample holds about 300,000 distinct CDR3 sequences, 8.5% to 10% seen once. Material: CD4+ T cells sorted from PBMCs, obtained 5 days after the yellow fever booster vaccination. All receptors derive from a man aged 18 to 30 who received the YFV17D yellow fever vaccine. Each CDR3 is given with its conserved first and last residue.

v_gene: TRBV4-2; CDR3aa: CASSRQTSGGAGETQYF
v_gene: TRBV4-2; CDR3aa: CASSQATTGELFF
v_gene: TRBV5-6; CDR3aa: CASEKGQYRTDTQYF
v_gene: TRBV5-5; CDR3aa: CASSRAWAPNTEAFF
v_gene: TRBV18; CDR3aa: CASSGDRADTQYF
v_gene: TRBV10-3; CDR3aa: CAILSREQSTDTQYF
v_gene: TRBV7-9; CDR3aa: CASSIRGSTNYGYTF
v_gene: TRBV11-2; CDR3aa: CASSDTLTDTQYF
v_gene: TRBV7-9; CDR3aa: CASSFLAGNTIYF
v_gene: TRBV12-3/TRBV12-4; CDR3aa: CASSVPGQGSGNTIYF
v_gene: TRBV3-1; CDR3aa: CASSHTSGGQPSSYNEQFF
v_gene: TRBV7-9; CDR3aa: CASSLPASGVTDTQYF
v_gene: TRBV12-3/TRBV12-4; CDR3aa: CASSLMGQGAYEQYF
v_gene: TRBV5-4; CDR3aa: CASSLTGHGYTF
v_gene: TRBV20-1; CDR3aa: CSAEQGARGYTF
v_gene: TRBV6-2/TRBV6-3; CDR3aa: CASSRWGGNNATNEKLFF
v_gene: TRBV7-9; CDR3aa: CASSLAPPAFMNTEAFF
v_gene: TRBV20-1; CDR3aa: CSARGMGQGNTEAFF
v_gene: TRBV5-1; CDR3aa: CASSLAFGLAQKTQYF
v_gene: TRBV7-2; CDR3aa: CASSLEAGLNSPLHF
v_gene: TRBV6-2/TRBV6-3; CDR3aa: CASSDIGPPDTQYF
v_gene: TRBV4-3; CDR3aa: CASSQEVRGGELFF
v_gene: TRBV6-6; CDR3aa: CASCGAAGGADTQYF
v_gene: TRBV18; CDR3aa: CASSPFGQNTEAFF
v_gene: TRBV6-6; CDR3aa: CASSYAPGAGGYGYTF
v_gene: TRBV5-1; CDR3aa: CASKGLAGAQETQYF